These 8 T cell receptor beta chains were sequenced from one sample in a study of OX40 agonist ivuxolimab in advanced cancers. Sequenced by immunoSEQ multiplex PCR; TCRdb stores in-frame clones only, minus some. The sample holds 35,000 or so clones, roughly four fifths seen once. Sequenced material: CD4+ or CD8+ T cells sorted from blood, taken in a trial of the OX40 agonist ivuxolimab. Receptor source: an adult with an advanced solid tumor such as melanoma, head and neck, liver or kidney cancer.

V usage is TRBV6-5 and J usage is TRBJ2-7; possible D gene TRBD1, 6 bases. Germline V lookup: CDR1 MNHEY, CDR2 SVGAGI. Trimming pared 2 bases from V and 6 bases from J, leaving 17 bases between. There are 15 residues in the CDR3. The CDR3 protein is CASSYRRSQGSEQYF. In DNA form, the CDR3 reads TGTGCCAGCAGTTACAGGCGATCACAGGGAAGCGAGCAGTACTTC.

This chain connects TRBV6-5 to TRBJ2-2; perhaps TRBD1 as D (5 bases). Germline CDR1 reads MNHEY; CDR2 reads SVGAGI. V lost 10 bases and J lost 2, with 14 bases in between. The CDR3 is 14 amino acids. The DNA of the CDR3 is TGTGCCACAGCGTGGGGCACCAACACCGGGGAGCTGTTTTTT. Amino acid sequence: CATAWGTNTGELFF.

The chain's CDR3 is CASSVLDLANTGELFF. The CDR3 coding sequence is TGTGCCAGCAGCGTATTGGACCTAGCTAACACCGGGGAGCTGTTTTTT. V and J are TRBV9 and TRBJ2-2, with D possibly matching TRBD2 (5 bases). The V gene lost 1 base and the J gene lost 2 bases, with 12 bases spanning the gap. CDR3 length: 16 residues. The V gene's germline CDR1 is SGDLS and CDR2 YYNGEE.

This chain connects TRBV29-1 to TRBJ2-7; D possibly corresponds to TRBD1 (6 bases). CDR1 is SQVTM, CDR2 ANQGSEA, per germline. CDR3 length: 10 residues. The CDR3 nucleotides read TGCGGGGGCCTTTCCTACGAGCAGTACTTC. Translated, it gives CGGLSYEQYF.

This clone was seen a single time. The chain joins TRBV5-5 to TRBJ1-5; no clear D gene. CDR3 length: 13 residues. CDR1 and CDR2 (germline): SGHKS, YYEKEE (reference sequence). The V end was cut by 2 bases, the J end by 5 bases, with 8 bases between. CDR3: CASSFDPDQPQHF. CDR3 in DNA: TGTGCCAGCAGCTTCGACCCAGATCAGCCCCAGCATTTT.

The chain carries TRBV5-5 and TRBJ2-3, with TRBD2 identical over 10 bases. The CDR3 extends over 15 amino acids. V lost 6 bases to trimming and J lost 8 bases; unmatched junction nucleotides: 12. CDR1 and CDR2 from the germline V gene are SGHKS and YYEKEE (reference sequence). Here the CDR3 reads CASTPGVAGGGTQYF. The CDR3 nucleotides read TGTGCCAGCACCCCGGGGGTAGCGGGAGGTGGTACGCAGTATTTT.

V and J are TRBV9 and TRBJ2-5; 8 bases agree with TRBD2. Germline V gives CDR1 SGDLS, CDR2 YYNGEE. V shed 0 bases, J shed 5 bases, and the junction held 9 bases outside the gene matches. The CDR3 is 16 amino acids. The CDR3 protein is CASSVGSAGGGETQYF. CDR3 nucleotide sequence: TGTGCCAGCAGCGTAGGCTCTGCGGGAGGCGGGGAGACCCAGTACTTC.

This chain joins TRBV2 and TRBJ2-7; TRBD2 matches 12 bases. Per the germline V gene, CDR1 is SNHLY and CDR2 is FYNNEI. The CDR3 has 15 residues. With V trimmed by 6 bases and J by 7 bases, 10 bases remained unmatched. CDR3 region: CASRATSGRLWEQYF. DNA of the CDR3: TGTGCCAGCAGAGCTACTAGCGGGAGGCTTTGGGAGCAGTACTTC.